This TCR beta chain emerged from a study of OX40 agonist ivuxolimab in advanced cancers. For the study at large: Every 2 weeks, patients got intravenous ivuxolimab at one of six dose levels (0.01-10 mg/kg).

The study's findings and limits: Several nonresponders also turned out to have low normalized T-cell clonal expansion. Expanded clones were, on average, more numerous in CD8+ T cells than in CD4+.

A word on this clone: Its antigen is still unknown.

Assay: immunoSEQ multiplex PCR; the TCRdb copy retains only in-frame clones and omits some. The profile shows fewer than 75,000 clones, 80% to 90% of them singletons. The material sequenced was CD4+ or CD8+ T cells sorted from blood, taken in a trial of the OX40 agonist ivuxolimab. This TCR was sampled from an adult with an advanced solid tumor such as melanoma, head and neck, liver or kidney cancer.

The CDR3 bases are TGCAGTGCTAGAGTGGGATACGAGCAGTACTTC. It is translated as CSARVGYEQYF. The chain employs TRBV20-1 and TRBJ2-5; D uncertain. The J call may be faulty, since TRBJ2-7 better matches the DNA end. CDR1 is DFQATT, CDR2 SNEGSKA, per germline (reference sequence). The CDR3 consists of 11 residues.